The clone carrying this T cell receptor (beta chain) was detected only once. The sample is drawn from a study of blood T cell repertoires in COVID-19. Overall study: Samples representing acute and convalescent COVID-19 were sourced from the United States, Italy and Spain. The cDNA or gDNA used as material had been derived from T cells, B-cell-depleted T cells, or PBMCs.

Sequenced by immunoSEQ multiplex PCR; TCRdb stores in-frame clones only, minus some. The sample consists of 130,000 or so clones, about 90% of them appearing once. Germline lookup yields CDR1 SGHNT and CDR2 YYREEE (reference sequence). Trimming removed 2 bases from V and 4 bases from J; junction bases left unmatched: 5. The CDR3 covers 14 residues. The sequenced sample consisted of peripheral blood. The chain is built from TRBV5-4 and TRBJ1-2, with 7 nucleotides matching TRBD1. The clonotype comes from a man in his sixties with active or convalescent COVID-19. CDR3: CASSLPGGGYGYTF. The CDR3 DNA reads TGTGCCAGCAGCTTACCAGGGGGAGGCTATGGCTACACCTTC.